Listed here are 13 T cell receptor beta chains from one sample, sequenced in a study of T cells in localized non-small cell lung cancer. Assay used: immunoSEQ multiplex PCR; TCRdb lists only in-frame clones, some missing. The table lists 75,000 to 95,000 clones, around 80% of them singletons. The starting material was PBMCs, obtained before any cancer treatment. The origin of the receptors is a man between 40 and 69 years old with stage II squamous cell lung carcinoma.

This clone was seen only a few times. The chain combines TRBV20-1 with TRBJ2-1; D remains ambiguous. The CDR3 extends over 11 amino acids. The germline gives CDR1 DFQATT, CDR2 SNEGSKA (reference sequence). V dropped 2 bases and J dropped 16 bases, with 15 bases sitting between them. CDR3 bases: TGCAGTGCTAGATACGGGCATACCCAATTCTTC. This gives the protein CSARYGHTQFF.

The J gene is TRBJ2-7, the V gene TRBV7-3; D possibly corresponds to TRBD1 (5 bases). Germline CDR1 and CDR2: SGHTA and FQGTGA. Trimming cost V 0 bases and J 9 bases, with 15 bases left between them. The CDR3 contains 14 residues. The CDR3 sequence: CASSLTGFGAAQYF. DNA for the CDR3: TGTGCCAGCAGCTTAACCGGATTTGGGGCTGCGCAGTACTTC.

The V and J genes are TRBV9 and TRBJ2-5, with D possibly matching TRBD2 (5 bases). CDR3 length: 12 amino acids. CDR1 is SGDLS and CDR2 is YYNGEE in the germline V gene. V dropped 4 bases and J dropped 4 bases, with 8 bases sitting between them. The CDR3 sequence: CASSPSGETQYF. The CDR3 DNA follows: TGTGCCAGCAGCCCCAGCGGAGAGACCCAGTACTTC.

The chain links TRBV14 to TRBJ1-5, with 10 bases matching TRBD1. CDR1 and CDR2 (germline): SGHDN, FVKESK. V lost 2 bases, J lost 6 bases, and 7 bases stayed unmatched. This CDR3 region has 16 residues. The CDR3 DNA reads TGTGCCAGCAGCCAATCCGGGACAGGGGTCGCTCAGCCCCAGCATTTT. Protein product: CASSQSGTGVAQPQHF.

The genes are TRBV5-6 and TRBJ2-7, with D hard to call. The germline V gene has CDR1 SGHDT and CDR2 YYEEEE. V was pared by 4 bases and J by 2 bases, with 13 bases between. The CDR3 has 14 residues. This CDR3 reads CASSPMTPTYEQYF. CDR3 coding DNA: TGTGCCAGCAGCCCGATGACACCTACCTACGAGCAGTACTTC.

This clone was seen just once. V usage is TRBV5-1 and J usage is TRBJ1-2; TRBD1 matches 7 bases. After removal of 0 bases from V and 4 bases from J, the junction contained 0 bases not matched to a gene. Germline V gives CDR1 SGHRS, CDR2 YFSETQ. The CDR3 is 13 residues long. CDR3: CASSLAGGYGYTF. The CDR3 bases are TGCGCCAGCAGCTTGGCAGGGGGCTATGGCTACACCTTC.

The rearrangement links TRBV4-1 to TRBJ2-7, with 7 nucleotides matching TRBD1. The length of the CDR3 is 14 residues. The ends lost 5 bases at V and 2 bases at J; junction bases unmatched: 6. Germline V gene lookup returns CDR1 MGHRA and CDR2 YSYEKL. The CDR3 DNA reads TGCGCCAGCAGCTTGACAGGGAGTACCTACGAGCAGTACTTC. Its translation is CASSLTGSTYEQYF.

The chain uses TRBV7-9 and TRBJ2-2; D call uncertain. Germline V gene data show CDR1 as SEHNR and CDR2 as FQNEAQ (reference sequence). V was shortened by 4 bases and J by 4 bases, with 7 bases between the two germline ends. This CDR3 has 13 amino acids. The CDR3 DNA reads as TGTGCCAGCAGCTATACACGCACCGGGGAGCTGTTTTTT. Translating it yields CASSYTRTGELFF. Complete variable domain (other parts from reference TRBV7-9 and TRBJ2-2): DTGVSQNPRHKITKRGQNVTFRCDPISEHNRLYWYRQTLGQGPEFLTYFQNEAQLEKSRLLSDRFSAERPKGSFSTLEIQRTEQGDSAMYLCASSYTRTGELFFGEGSRLTVL.

The chain joins TRBV15 to TRBJ1-4, with D tentatively TRBD1 (5 bases). V was pared by 5 bases and J by 7 bases, with 14 bases between. This CDR3 has 14 amino acids. Germline V gene data show CDR1 as LNHNV and CDR2 as YYDKDF (reference sequence). Written as DNA, the CDR3 is TGTGCCACCAGCTACGGGAGGGGTAGTGAAAAACTGTTTTTT. It translates to CATSYGRGSEKLFF.

V is TRBV6-6 and J is TRBJ2-7; D gene uncertain. The germline gives CDR1 MNHNY, CDR2 SVGAGI (reference sequence). V was clipped by 6 bases and J by 13 bases, with 19 bases between them. This CDR3 is 12 amino acids long. CDR3 in DNA: TGTGCCAGCAGGACACTTTCAGAGGCCCTTTACTTC. Residues: CASRTLSEALYF.

The chain uses TRBV10-3 and TRBJ2-5; D remains ambiguous. CDR1 is ENHRY and CDR2 is SYGVKD in the germline V gene. Between the trimmed V and J ends, which lost 2 bases and 7 bases, there was a span of 8 bases. CDR3 length: 12 residues. CDR3 nucleotides: TGTGCCATCAGTGAGGATCTGGGGACCCAGTACTTC. This codes for CAISEDLGTQYF.

In this sample, this clone turned up once. The chain combines TRBV7-6 with TRBJ2-2; no definite D call. This CDR3 has 16 residues. V lost 2 bases to trimming and J lost 0 bases, with 10 bases between them. CDR1 is SGHVS and CDR2 is FNYEAQ in the germline V gene. CDR3 residues: CASSLRPFANTGELFF. CDR3 bases: TGTGCCAGCAGCTTACGCCCGTTCGCGAACACCGGGGAGCTGTTTTTT.

V and J are TRBV7-8 and TRBJ1-5, with 7 bases lining up with TRBD1. V shed 3 bases and J 3 bases; nucleotides not matched to a gene: 2. The CDR3 runs to 14 residues. CDR1 is SGHVS and CDR2 is FQNEAQ in the germline V gene. Here the CDR3 DNA reads TGTGCCAGCAGCTTGGACAGGTCCAATCAGCCCCAGCATTTT. Its translation is CASSLDRSNQPQHF.